The present T cell receptor beta chain was sequenced within a study of cytomegalovirus exposure and HLA in healthy donors. V lost 4 bases to trimming and J lost 0 bases; unmatched junction nucleotides: 9. The CDR3 sequence is 16 residues long. Germline CDR1 SGDLS, CDR2 YYNGEE. Primers for the PCR totalled 60 Vbeta and 13 Jbeta. Here immunoSEQ multiplex PCR was the method, and the copy in TCRdb shows in-frame clones only, minus some. Among 110,000 to 150,000 clones listed, roughly 80% were seen once. This TCR was sampled from a female donor in good health and CMV-seronegative. The chain joins TRBV9 to TRBJ1-1; TRBD1 matches 7 bases. The specimen sequenced was PBMCs. The CDR3 DNA follows: TGTGCCAGCAGCCCCAGAGCAGGGGGTTTGAACACTGAAGCTTTCTTT. Translation: CASSPRAGGLNTEAFF.